A single sample gave rise to the 31 T cell receptor beta chains below, sequenced in a study of blood T cell repertoires in COVID-19. Measured with immunoSEQ multiplex PCR; TCRdb has only the in-frame clones, and not every one. The sample holds around 260,000 clones, around four fifths seen once. The specimen was peripheral blood. These receptors all stem from a man in his sixties who had recovered from COVID-19.

The gene calls are TRBV18 and TRBJ1-5; 9 bases are shared with TRBD1. J gave up 4 bases and V 6 bases, and 7 bases lay outside the gene matches. The CDR3 spans 15 residues. Germline V gives CDR1 KGHSH, CDR2 LQKENI. The CDR3 DNA reads as TGTGCCAGCTCCCCGGGACAGGGTCGGAATCAGCCCCAGCATTTT. Protein sequence: CASSPGQGRNQPQHF.

This rearrangement joins TRBV15 to TRBJ1-4; D not resolved. This CDR3 region has 16 residues. The V gene's germline CDR1 is LNHNV and CDR2 YYDKDF (reference sequence). Trimming shortened V by 0 bases and J by 0 bases, and 8 bases separated the two germline ends. The CDR3 is CATSRDKSATNEKLFF. For the CDR3, the DNA is TGTGCCACCAGCAGAGATAAATCAGCAACTAATGAAAAACTGTTTTTT.

This chain's CDR3 is CASSLSSGAEAFF. The CDR3 bases are TGTGCCAGCAGTTTATCCTCTGGGGCCGAAGCTTTCTTT. V is TRBV12-3 or TRBV12-4 and J is TRBJ1-1; possibly TRBD1 for D (5 bases). Trimming cost V 2 bases and J 8 bases, with 12 bases left between them. The CDR3 length is 13 residues.

The J gene is TRBJ1-6, the V gene TRBV7-2, with D possibly being TRBD1 (6 bases). The V gene's germline CDR1 is SGHTA and CDR2 FQGNSA. Trimming removed 2 bases at V and 12 bases at J, with 11 bases between. The CDR3 contains 13 residues. The DNA of the CDR3 is TGTGCCAGCAGCTTACAGGGGTCCTTACCCCTCCACTTT. Amino acid sequence: CASSLQGSLPLHF.

The V and J genes are TRBV21-1 and TRBJ2-3; the table's TRBD1 call for D was not verified on the DNA. TRBV21-1 is termed a pseudogene. This CDR3 region has 15 residues. The CDR3 region is CASSKGQGWTDTQYF. The CDR3 nucleotides read TGTGCCAGCAGCAAAGGGCAGGGGTGGACAGATACGCAGTATTTT.

The J gene is TRBJ2-3, the V gene TRBV6-5; D might be TRBD1 (5 bases). Per the germline V gene, CDR1 is MNHEY and CDR2 is SVGAGI. With 7 bases removed from V and 4 bases from J, the gap between germline ends came to 15 bases. The length of the CDR3 is 14 residues. In nucleotides, the CDR3 is TGTGCCAGCACCTCACCCGCAGGGCCAGATACGCAGTATTTT. This codes for CASTSPAGPDTQYF.

The V call is TRBV29-1, the J call TRBJ2-7; D is unclear. Looked up from germline, CDR1 is SQVTM and CDR2 is ANQGSEA. V lost 3 bases, J lost 2 bases, and 8 bases lay in between. CDR3 length: 12 residues. This chain's CDR3 is CSVEGNAYEQYF. Here the CDR3 DNA reads TGCAGCGTTGAGGGCAACGCCTACGAGCAGTACTTC.

J is TRBJ1-5 and V is TRBV9; D is unresolved. Germline assignment: CDR1 SGDLS and CDR2 YYNGEE. V was shortened by 2 bases and J by 6 bases, with 9 bases between the two germline ends. The CDR3 consists of 13 residues. The DNA of the CDR3 is TGTGCCAGCAGCGTTGGATGGAGTCAGCCCCAGCATTTT. Its translation: CASSVGWSQPQHF.

The J gene is TRBJ2-3, the V gene TRBV6-5; D might be TRBD2 (7 bases). V lost 6 bases and J lost 6, with 19 bases in between. The CDR3 covers 15 residues. Germline CDR1 reads MNHEY; CDR2 reads SVGAGI. This CDR3 is CASRPIRGAVDTQYF. In DNA form, the CDR3 reads TGTGCCAGCAGACCGATTCGGGGGGCCGTCGATACGCAGTATTTT.

The V and J genes are TRBV11-3 and TRBJ2-2; D is undetermined. V lost 5 bases, J lost 0 bases, and 10 bases lay in between. The CDR3 length is 15 residues. Germline V gene data show CDR1 as SGHNT and CDR2 as YENEEA. The CDR3 reads CASSANPANTGELFF. In DNA form, the CDR3 reads TGTGCCAGCAGCGCGAATCCCGCGAACACCGGGGAGCTGTTTTTT. The whole variable domain, remainder taken from reference TRBV11-3 and TRBJ2-2, is EAGVVQSPRYKIIEKKQPVAFWCNPISGHNTLYWYLQNLGQGPELLIRYENEEAVDDSQLPKDRFSAERLKGVDSTLKIQPAELGDSAVYLCASSANPANTGELFFGEGSRLTVL.

The rearrangement uses TRBV21-1 and TRBJ2-7; no DNA check was done on the table's D call, TRBD1. TRBV21-1 is a known pseudogene. CDR3 length: 16 amino acids. This CDR3 is CASSRSLGQISYEQYF. The CDR3 coding sequence is TGTGCCAGCAGCCGAAGCCTGGGACAGATTTCTTACGAGCAGTACTTC.

This chain joins TRBV10-3 and TRBJ2-7; unclear D gene. Between the trimmed V and J ends, which lost 4 bases and 1 base, there was a span of 5 bases. The CDR3 contains 12 residues. Germline V gene lookup returns CDR1 ENHRY and CDR2 SYGVKD. Here the CDR3 DNA reads TGTGCCATCAGTGTGCGTTCCTACGAGCAGTACTTC. Protein product: CAISVRSYEQYF.

The rearrangement joins TRBV15 to TRBJ2-5; tentative D call: TRBD2 (5 bases). The CDR3 covers 14 residues. Between the trimmed V and J ends, which lost 0 bases and 5 bases, there was a span of 10 bases. Germline V gene data show CDR1 as LNHNV and CDR2 as YYDKDF (reference sequence). CDR3 sequence (DNA): TGTGCCACCAGCAGAGACCCGGTAGCGGAGACCCAGTACTTC. Amino acid sequence: CATSRDPVAETQYF.

This clone was detected only a few times. CDR3 residues: CASSLAEAGIQYF. As DNA, the CDR3 is TGTGCCAGCAGCTTAGCTGAAGCGGGCATTCAGTACTTC. The chain recombines TRBV7-6 with TRBJ2-4; maybe TRBD2 (6 bases). Germline values: CDR1 SGHVS, CDR2 FNYEAQ. The CDR3 has 13 amino acids. V dropped 0 bases and J dropped 9 bases, with 9 bases sitting between them.

This chain uses TRBV6-5 with TRBJ2-4, with TRBD1 matching 11 bases. The CDR3 runs to 15 residues. Germline values: CDR1 MNHEY, CDR2 SVGAGI. V dropped 2 bases and J dropped 10; count of bases not matched to a gene: 7. The DNA of the CDR3 is TGTGCCAGCAGTTACGGACAGGGGGCGGGAGGGATTCAGTACTTC. This translates into CASSYGQGAGGIQYF.

The rearrangement uses TRBV5-6 and TRBJ1-4, with 9 positions matching TRBD1. Germline assignment: CDR1 SGHDT and CDR2 YYEEEE. The CDR3 loop spans 14 amino acids. Trimming at V came to 2 bases and at J to 7 bases, leaving 3 bases not matched to a gene. CDR3: CASSFGTGFEKLFF. In nucleotides, the CDR3 is TGTGCCAGCAGCTTCGGGACAGGGTTTGAAAAACTGTTTTTT. Looking up the rest from reference TRBV5-6 and TRBJ1-4 gives the full variable domain: DAGVTQSPTHLIKTRGQQVTLRCSPKSGHDTVSWYQQALGQGPQFIFQYYEEEERQRGNFPDRFSGHQFPNYSSELNVNALLLGDSALYLCASSFGTGFEKLFFGSGTQLSVL.

The chain combines TRBV6-6 with TRBJ2-1; 10 bases map to TRBD2. CDR3 size: 16 residues. Germline CDR1 MNHNY, CDR2 SVGAGI (reference sequence). V trimming: 5 bases; J trimming: 7 bases; junction bases outside the gene matches: 11. The CDR3 bases are TGTGCCAGCAGTCTCACAGCGGGAGGGCCTTGGAATGAGCAGTTCTTC. The encoded protein is CASSLTAGGPWNEQFF.

The V call is TRBV11-2, the J call TRBJ2-1; 10 nucleotides align to TRBD1. J lost 6 bases, V lost 1 base, and 6 bases had no gene match. In germline, CDR1 is SGHAT, CDR2 FQNNGV. The CDR3 spans 16 residues. CDR3 protein: CASSLVGTGVGNEQFF. DNA of the CDR3: TGTGCCAGCAGCTTAGTTGGGACAGGGGTCGGCAATGAGCAGTTCTTC.

This rearrangement joins TRBV28 to TRBJ1-5, with 7 bases fitting TRBD1. Germline V CDR1 and CDR2: MDHEN, SYDVKM. Trimming at V came to 6 bases and at J to 8 bases, leaving 19 bases not matched to a gene. The CDR3 extends over 17 amino acids. The CDR3 sequence is CASSPRPGGRGMEPQHF. The CDR3 coding sequence is TGTGCCAGCAGCCCTCGCCCAGGGGGACGAGGCATGGAGCCCCAGCATTTT. The variable domain in full, completed from reference TRBV28 and TRBJ1-5, reads DVKVTQSSRYLVKRTGEKVFLECVQDMDHENMFWYRQDPGLGLRLIYFSYDVKMKEKGDIPEGYSVSREKKERFSLILESASTNQTSMYLCASSPRPGGRGMEPQHFGDGTRLSIL.

In this sample, this clone turned up many times. This chain connects TRBV5-1 to TRBJ1-6; TRBD1 matches at 7 bases. CDR3 size: 12 residues. From germline, CDR1 is SGHRS and CDR2 YFSETQ. V gave up 4 bases and J gave up 11 bases; unmatched junction bases: 3. For the CDR3, the DNA is TGCGCCAGCAGCCTGGACAGGCCACCCCTCCACTTT. This translates into CASSLDRPPLHF.

A single count supports this clone. The chain combines TRBV6-1 with TRBJ2-7; D possibly corresponds to TRBD1 (5 bases). The germline V and J ends were trimmed by 2 bases and 3 bases, with 11 bases remaining between them. CDR1 and CDR2 from the germline V gene are MNHNS and SASEGT. The CDR3 loop spans 14 amino acids. The CDR3 bases are TGTGCCAGCAGTGAATGGACCACAGGCTACGAGCAGTACTTC. Translating it yields CASSEWTTGYEQYF.

The chain joins TRBV5-4 to TRBJ2-5; 8 nucleotides line up with TRBD2. Germline V gives CDR1 SGHNT, CDR2 YYREEE (reference sequence). The CDR3 length is 15 residues. V trimming: 4 bases; J trimming: 5 bases; junction bases outside the gene matches: 10. The CDR3 DNA sequence: TGTGCCAGCAGCCCTAGACGGGAGGGCCGGGAGACCCAGTACTTC. It encodes CASSPRREGRETQYF.

The rearrangement uses TRBV2 and TRBJ1-1; 10 bases agree with TRBD1. Germline loops: CDR1 SNHLY, CDR2 FYNNEI. Trimming at V came to 9 bases and at J to 4 bases, leaving 5 bases not matched to a gene. CDR3 length: 13 residues. The CDR3: CARDRGLGTEAFF. The CDR3 DNA sequence: TGTGCCAGAGACAGGGGGCTTGGCACTGAAGCTTTCTTT.

V usage is TRBV5-5 and J usage is TRBJ2-1; possibly TRBD2 for D (5 bases). Germline V gives CDR1 SGHKS, CDR2 YYEKEE (reference sequence). The CDR3 extends over 16 amino acids. With 4 bases removed from V and 1 base from J, the gap between germline ends came to 15 bases. The CDR3 reads CASSRGGPGSYNEQFF. DNA of the CDR3: TGTGCCAGCAGCCGAGGAGGACCAGGTTCCTACAATGAGCAGTTCTTC.

The rearrangement links TRBV4-1 to TRBJ2-2, with TRBD1 as a possible D gene (5 bases). Germline-derived CDR1 and CDR2 are MGHRA and YSYEKL. The CDR3 consists of 17 residues. The V gene lost 3 bases and the J gene lost 0 bases, with 14 bases spanning the gap. The CDR3 region has the DNA TGCGCCAGCAGCCACCCCTCGGGCAGGGCGAACACCGGGGAGCTGTTTTTT. It encodes CASSHPSGRANTGELFF.

This rearrangement joins TRBV21-1 to TRBJ1-3; TRBD1, the table's D call, was not compared with the DNA. TRBV21-1 is a listed pseudogene. The CDR3 is 17 residues long. The CDR3 loop reads CASSKRRVRGTGNTIYF. The DNA for the CDR3 is TGTGCCAGCAGCAAACGTCGGGTCAGGGGAACTGGAAACACCATATATTTT.

The rearrangement links TRBV27 to TRBJ2-5, with 10 bases matching TRBD1. J gave up 1 base and V 3 bases, and 5 bases lay outside the gene matches. The CDR3 has 16 residues. From germline, CDR1 is MNHEY and CDR2 SMNVEV (reference sequence). CDR3 amino acids: CASSFRDRGVQETQYF. The CDR3, as DNA: TGTGCCAGCAGTTTCCGGGACAGGGGAGTCCAAGAGACCCAGTACTTC.

V and J are TRBV28 and TRBJ2-7, with 9 bases lining up with TRBD1. This CDR3 has 15 amino acids. J lost 0 bases, V lost 4 bases, and 4 bases had no gene match. Germline-derived CDR1 and CDR2 are MDHEN and SYDVKM. CDR3 loop: CASSWDRASSYEQYF. The CDR3 nucleotides are TGTGCCAGCAGTTGGGACAGGGCTAGCTCCTACGAGCAGTACTTC.

The V gene is TRBV2, the J gene TRBJ2-3; D perhaps matches TRBD1 (6 bases). The CDR3 contains 16 residues. The germline V and J ends were trimmed by 7 bases and 4 bases, with 21 bases remaining between them. The germline V gene has CDR1 SNHLY and CDR2 FYNNEI. The DNA for the CDR3 is TGTGCCAGCAAAACCTTAAATTCAGGGGACCCAGATACGCAGTATTTT. It codes for CASKTLNSGDPDTQYF.

V gene TRBV27 combines with J gene TRBJ1-1, with no clear D. The CDR3 is 13 residues long. V lost 4 bases, J lost 0 bases, and 6 bases lay in between. Germline CDR1 is MNHEY and CDR2 is SMNVEV (reference sequence). CDR3 nucleotides: TGTGCCAGCAGTTCCAGAATGAACACTGAAGCTTTCTTT. Amino acids: CASSSRMNTEAFF.

This chain uses TRBV6-5 with TRBJ2-3, with 9 bases that match TRBD2. The CDR3 runs to 16 residues. Trimming at V came to 2 bases and at J to 2 bases, leaving 5 bases not matched to a gene. Germline assignment: CDR1 MNHEY and CDR2 SVGAGI. CDR3 protein: CASSYALAGPTDTQYF. DNA for the CDR3: TGTGCCAGCAGTTACGCTCTAGCGGGGCCCACAGATACGCAGTATTTT.